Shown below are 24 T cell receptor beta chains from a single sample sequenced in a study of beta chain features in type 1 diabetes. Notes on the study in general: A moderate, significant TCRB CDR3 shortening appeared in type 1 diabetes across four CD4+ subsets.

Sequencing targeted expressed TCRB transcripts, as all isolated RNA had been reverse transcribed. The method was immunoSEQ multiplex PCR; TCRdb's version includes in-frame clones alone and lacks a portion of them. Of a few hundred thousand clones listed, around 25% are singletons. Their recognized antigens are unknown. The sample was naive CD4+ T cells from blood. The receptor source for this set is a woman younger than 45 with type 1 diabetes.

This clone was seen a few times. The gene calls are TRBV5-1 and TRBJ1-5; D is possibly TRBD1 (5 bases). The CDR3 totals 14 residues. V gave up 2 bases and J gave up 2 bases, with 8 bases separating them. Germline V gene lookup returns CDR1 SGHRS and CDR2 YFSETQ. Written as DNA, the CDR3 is TGCGCCAGCAGCTTCACGGGGGGCAATCAGCCCCAGCATTTT. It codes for CASSFTGGNQPQHF.

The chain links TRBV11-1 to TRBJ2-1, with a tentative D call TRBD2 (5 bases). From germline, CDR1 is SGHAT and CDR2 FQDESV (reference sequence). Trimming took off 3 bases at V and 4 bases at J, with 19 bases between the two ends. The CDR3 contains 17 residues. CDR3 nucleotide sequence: TGTGCCAGCAGCTTGCACTTCGGGGTTAACCAGTACAATGAGCAGTTCTTC. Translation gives CASSLHFGVNQYNEQFF.

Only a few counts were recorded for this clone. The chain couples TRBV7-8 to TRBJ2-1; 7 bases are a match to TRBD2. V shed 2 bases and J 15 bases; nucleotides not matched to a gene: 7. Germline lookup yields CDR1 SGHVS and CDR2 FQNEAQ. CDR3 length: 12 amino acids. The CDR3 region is CASSLMGGKGFF. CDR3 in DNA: TGTGCCAGCAGCTTAATGGGAGGGAAGGGGTTCTTC.

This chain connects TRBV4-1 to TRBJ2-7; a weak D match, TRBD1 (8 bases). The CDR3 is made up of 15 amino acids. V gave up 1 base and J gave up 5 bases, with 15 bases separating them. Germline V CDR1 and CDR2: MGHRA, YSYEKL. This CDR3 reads CASSQVDRAGDEQYF. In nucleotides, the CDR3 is TGCGCCAGCAGCCAAGTGGACAGGGCGGGGGACGAGCAGTACTTC.

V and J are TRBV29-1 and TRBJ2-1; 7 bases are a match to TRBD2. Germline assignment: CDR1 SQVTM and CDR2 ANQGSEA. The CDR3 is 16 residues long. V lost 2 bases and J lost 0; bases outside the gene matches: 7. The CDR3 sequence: CSVEKGTSDSYNEQFF. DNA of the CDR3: TGCAGCGTTGAAAAGGGCACTAGCGACTCCTACAATGAGCAGTTCTTC.

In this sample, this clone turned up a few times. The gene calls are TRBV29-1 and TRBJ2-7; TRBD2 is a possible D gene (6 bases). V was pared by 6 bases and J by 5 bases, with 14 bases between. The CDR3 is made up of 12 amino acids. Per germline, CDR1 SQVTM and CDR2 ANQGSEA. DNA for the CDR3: TGCAGCGTCGAGAACCCGGGGGACGAGCAGTACTTC. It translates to CSVENPGDEQYF.

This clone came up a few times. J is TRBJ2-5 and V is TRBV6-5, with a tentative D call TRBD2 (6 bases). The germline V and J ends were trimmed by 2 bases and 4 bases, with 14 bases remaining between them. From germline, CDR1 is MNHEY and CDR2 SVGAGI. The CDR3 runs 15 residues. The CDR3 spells CASSYRGINPETQYF. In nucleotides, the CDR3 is TGTGCCAGCAGTTACCGCGGGATTAACCCAGAGACCCAGTACTTC.

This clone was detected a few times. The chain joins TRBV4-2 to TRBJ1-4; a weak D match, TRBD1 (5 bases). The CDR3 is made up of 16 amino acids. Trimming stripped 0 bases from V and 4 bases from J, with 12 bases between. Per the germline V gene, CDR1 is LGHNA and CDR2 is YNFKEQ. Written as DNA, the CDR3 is TGTGCCAGCAGCCAAGATTTGACAGATTATAATGAAAAACTGTTTTTT. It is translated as CASSQDLTDYNEKLFF.

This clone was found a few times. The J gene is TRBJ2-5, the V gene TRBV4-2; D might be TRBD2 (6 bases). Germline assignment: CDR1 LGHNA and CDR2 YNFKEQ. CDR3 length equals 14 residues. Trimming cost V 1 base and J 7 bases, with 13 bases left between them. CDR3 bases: TGTGCCAGCAGCCAAGCCCGAGCCGGGGGGACCCAGTACTTC. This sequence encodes CASSQARAGGTQYF.

The CDR3 protein is CASSLGYGGVGVGAFF. The CDR3 bases are TGTGCCAGCAGTTTGGGTTATGGGGGGGTTGGGGTAGGCGCTTTCTTT. The J gene is TRBJ1-1, the V gene TRBV27; tentatively, D is TRBD1 (5 bases). CDR1 and CDR2 from the germline V gene are MNHEY and SMNVEV (reference sequence). The CDR3 extends over 16 amino acids. Trimming took 3 bases from V and 11 from J, leaving 25 bases between them.

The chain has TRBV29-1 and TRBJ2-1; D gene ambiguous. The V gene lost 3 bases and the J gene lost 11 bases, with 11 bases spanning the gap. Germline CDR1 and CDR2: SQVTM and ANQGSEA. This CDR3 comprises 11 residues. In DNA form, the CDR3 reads TGCAGCGTTGATCCCGGTAATAAGCAGTTCTTC. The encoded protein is CSVDPGNKQFF.

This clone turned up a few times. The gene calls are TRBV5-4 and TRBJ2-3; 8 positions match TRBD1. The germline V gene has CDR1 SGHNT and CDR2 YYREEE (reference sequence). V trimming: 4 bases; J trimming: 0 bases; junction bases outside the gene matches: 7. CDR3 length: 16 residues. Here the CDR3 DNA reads TGTGCCAGCAGCATTAGGACAGGGCAAAGCACAGATACGCAGTATTTT. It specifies CASSIRTGQSTDTQYF.

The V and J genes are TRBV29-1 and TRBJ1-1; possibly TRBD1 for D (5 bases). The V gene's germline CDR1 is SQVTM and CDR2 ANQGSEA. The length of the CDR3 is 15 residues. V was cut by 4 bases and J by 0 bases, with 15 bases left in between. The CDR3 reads CSVVGPWGMNTEAFF. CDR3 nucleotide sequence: TGCAGCGTTGTGGGGCCGTGGGGCATGAACACTGAAGCTTTCTTT. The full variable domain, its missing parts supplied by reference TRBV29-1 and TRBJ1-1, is SAVISQKPSRDICQRGTSLTIQCQVDSQVTMMFWYRQQPGQSLTLIATANQGSEATYESGFVIDKFPISRPNLTFSTLTVSNMSPEDSSIYLCSVVGPWGMNTEAFFGQGTRLTVV.

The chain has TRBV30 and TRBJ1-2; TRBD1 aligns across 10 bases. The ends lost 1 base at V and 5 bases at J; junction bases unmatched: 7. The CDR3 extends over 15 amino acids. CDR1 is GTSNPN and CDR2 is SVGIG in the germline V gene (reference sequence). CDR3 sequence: CAWSASGDRGYGYTF. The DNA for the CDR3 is TGTGCCTGGAGTGCCTCGGGGGACAGGGGTTATGGCTACACCTTC.

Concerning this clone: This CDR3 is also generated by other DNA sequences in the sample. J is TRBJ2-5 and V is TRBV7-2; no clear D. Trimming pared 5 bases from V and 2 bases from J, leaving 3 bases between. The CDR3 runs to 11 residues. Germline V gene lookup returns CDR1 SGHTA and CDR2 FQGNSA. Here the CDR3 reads CASSPQETQYF. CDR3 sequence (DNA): TGTGCCAGCAGCCCACAAGAGACCCAGTACTTC. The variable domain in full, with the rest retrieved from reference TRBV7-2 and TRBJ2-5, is GAGVSQSPSNKVTEKGKDVELRCDPISGHTALYWYRQSLGQGLEFLIYFQGNSAPDKSGLPSDRFSAERTGGSVSTLTIQRTQQEDSAVYLCASSPQETQYFGPGTRLLVL.

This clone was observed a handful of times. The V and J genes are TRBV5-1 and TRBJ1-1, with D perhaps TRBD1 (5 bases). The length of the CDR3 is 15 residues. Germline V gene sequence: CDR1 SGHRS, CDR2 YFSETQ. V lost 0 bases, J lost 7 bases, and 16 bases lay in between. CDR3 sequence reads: CASSLVGAAANEAFF. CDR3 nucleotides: TGCGCCAGCAGCTTGGTAGGGGCGGCGGCGAATGAAGCTTTCTTT.

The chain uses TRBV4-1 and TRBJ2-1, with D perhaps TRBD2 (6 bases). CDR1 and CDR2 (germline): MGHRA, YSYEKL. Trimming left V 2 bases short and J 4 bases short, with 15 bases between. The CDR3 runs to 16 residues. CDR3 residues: CASSQPTSGSYNEQFF. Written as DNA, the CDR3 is TGCGCCAGCAGCCAACCGACCAGCGGGTCTTACAATGAGCAGTTCTTC.

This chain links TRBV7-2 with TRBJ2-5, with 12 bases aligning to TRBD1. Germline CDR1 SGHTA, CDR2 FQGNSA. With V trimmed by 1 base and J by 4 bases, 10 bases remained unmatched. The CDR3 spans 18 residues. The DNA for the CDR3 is TGTGCCAGCAGCTTAGTTTATTGGGGACAGGGGGCGCGAGAGACCCAGTACTTC. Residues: CASSLVYWGQGARETQYF.

The CDR3 here is CASSVKVIGRENYNEQFF. The CDR3 DNA sequence: TGTGCCAGCAGCGTAAAGGTGATCGGGAGGGAAAACTACAATGAGCAGTTCTTC. The chain is built from TRBV9 and TRBJ2-1, with TRBD2 matching 8 bases. This CDR3 has 18 residues. V lost 1 base to trimming and J lost 3 bases; unmatched junction nucleotides: 12. Germline V gene sequence: CDR1 SGDLS, CDR2 YYNGEE.

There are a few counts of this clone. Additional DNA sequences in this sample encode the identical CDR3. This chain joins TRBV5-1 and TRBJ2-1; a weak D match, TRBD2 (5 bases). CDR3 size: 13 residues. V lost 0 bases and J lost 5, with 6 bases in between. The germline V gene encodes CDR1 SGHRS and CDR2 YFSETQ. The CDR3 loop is CASSLGGDNEQFF. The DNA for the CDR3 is TGCGCCAGCAGCTTGGGGGGAGACAATGAGCAGTTCTTC.

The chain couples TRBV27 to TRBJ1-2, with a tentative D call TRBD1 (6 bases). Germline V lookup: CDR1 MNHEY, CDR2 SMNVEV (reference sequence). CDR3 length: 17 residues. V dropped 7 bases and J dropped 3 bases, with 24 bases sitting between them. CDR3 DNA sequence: TGTGCCAGCATGAAGACAGGAAGCCGAGTAGGGTACTATGGCTACACCTTC. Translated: CASMKTGSRVGYYGYTF.

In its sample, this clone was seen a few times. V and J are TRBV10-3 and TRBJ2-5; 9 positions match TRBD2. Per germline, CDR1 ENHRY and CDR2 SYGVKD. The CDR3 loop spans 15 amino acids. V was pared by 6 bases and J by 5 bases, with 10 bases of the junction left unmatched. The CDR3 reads CAISSGRSELETQYF. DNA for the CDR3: TGTGCCATCAGCAGCGGGAGGTCGGAGTTGGAGACCCAGTACTTC.

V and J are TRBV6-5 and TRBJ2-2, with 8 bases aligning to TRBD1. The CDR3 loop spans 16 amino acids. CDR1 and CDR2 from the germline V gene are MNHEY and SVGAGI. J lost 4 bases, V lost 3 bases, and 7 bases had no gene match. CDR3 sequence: CASSYQGAQGTGELFF. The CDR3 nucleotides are TGTGCCAGCAGTTATCAGGGGGCGCAGGGCACCGGGGAGCTGTTTTTT.

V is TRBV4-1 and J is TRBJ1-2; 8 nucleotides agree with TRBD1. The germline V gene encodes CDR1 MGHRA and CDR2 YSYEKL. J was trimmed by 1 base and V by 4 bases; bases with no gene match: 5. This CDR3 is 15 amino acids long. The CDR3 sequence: CASSLPDRDNYGYTF. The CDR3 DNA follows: TGCGCCAGCAGCCTCCCGGACAGGGATAACTATGGCTACACCTTC.